The entry below describes one T cell receptor (beta chain). This entry is derived from a study of blood T cell repertoires in COVID-19. The assay was immunoSEQ multiplex PCR, and TCRdb's table has in-frame clones only and misses some. The table includes 220,000 or so clones, 70% to 90% detected once. Trimming shortened V by 2 bases and J by 2 bases, and 12 bases separated the two germline ends. The germline gives CDR1 MNHEY, CDR2 SMNVEV (reference sequence). The CDR3 is 15 residues long. Sequencing input: PBMCs or T cells enriched from blood (not recorded which). The TCR sequence derives from a man in his forties or fifties who had been exposed to COVID-19. The V gene is TRBV27, the J gene TRBJ1-1; D ambiguous. The CDR3 nucleotides read TGTGCCAGCAGTTTAACAGCCCCGAGAAACACTGAAGCTTTCTTT. Translating gives CASSLTAPRNTEAFF.